This T cell receptor beta chain was documented in a study of technical replicates of blood from several donors (dated by TCRdb to 2015 to 2018). Including the terminal cysteine and phenylalanine, the CDR3 comprises 11 residues. CDR3 DNA is the only sequence kept; it has 33 bases, read in frame from the first base. Taken from the germline V gene, the CDR1 and CDR2 loops are SGHRS and YFSETQ. The junction shows trimming of 0 bases on V and 8 bases on J, plus 5 bases between the germline ends. Remarks on this clone: Its antigen target is currently unknown. Per-base qualities were not stored, and no clone one base away is much larger.

Receptor libraries were prepared by the immunoSEQ multiplex PCR assay. In its TCRdb copy, this immuneACCESS table keeps in-frame sequences only and misses some clones. Where compared with another copy, unresolved V genes explain less than half of these, and the others have no known cause. The sample contains about 100,000 clones, 85% to 95% of them found a single time. Less than 0.35% of the sample is held by the ten biggest clonotypes. The chain is made from TRBV5-1 and TRBJ1-1; the D gene assignment is ambiguous. The TCR sequence derives from a human donor in good health. Sequencing was done on a sample of T cells isolated from PBMCs. The nucleotide sequence is TGCGCCAGCAGCTTGGGGCAGGAAGCTTTCTTT. Protein translation: CASSLGQEAFF.